The clone carrying this TCR beta chain occurred once. Authors' methods: Amplification of reference gene primers provided the estimated nucleated cell counts. Assay: immunoSEQ multiplex PCR; the TCRdb copy retains only in-frame clones and omits some. V and J calls and clone size come straight from that table; D and trimming were deduced from the DNA. The sample records approximately 140,000 clones, under 80% being singletons. In germline, CDR1 is SGHDN, CDR2 FVKESK. The V segment lost 5 bases and the J segment 6 bases; nucleotides outside the gene matches: 8. This CDR3 spans 14 amino acids. The sample is drawn from a study of blood T cell repertoires in COVID-19. The wider study: Researchers got acute and convalescent COVID-19 samples from the United States, Italy and Spain. T cells, B-cell-depleted T cells, or PBMCs provided the cDNA or gDNA that served as material.

This rearrangement joins TRBV14 to TRBJ2-7; TRBD2 agrees at 9 bases. This TCR was recovered from an elderly man with acute or convalescent COVID-19. Sequenced sample: peripheral blood. The CDR3 bases are TGTGCCAGCAGCGAATCGGGACTAGCCTCCGAGCAGTACTTC. It specifies CASSESGLASEQYF. Looking up the rest from reference TRBV14 and TRBJ2-7 gives the full variable domain: EAGVTQFPSHSVIEKGQTVTLRCDPISGHDNLYWYRRVMGKEIKFLLHFVKESKQDESGMPNNRFLAERTGGTYSTLKVQPAELEDSGVYFCASSESGLASEQYFGPGTRLTVT.